This is a list of T cell receptor beta chains from one sample in a study of blood T cell repertoires in COVID-19. Sequencing used immunoSEQ multiplex PCR; TCRdb keeps in-frame clones, though not all of them. This sample has approximately 180,000 clones; 70% to 90% occur once, and the top ten carry about 4.2%. Sequenced input: peripheral blood. Source of these receptors: a human donor in a cohort sampled during active COVID-19. CDR3s include the opening cysteine and the closing phenylalanine or tryptophan. A D gene is named only where the DNA matches it firmly. Rows may omit the clone size; those that give it use once, few, many or a size class.

.	.	TRBV5-1	TRBJ2-5	CASSWRPLRETQYF	TGCGCCAGCAGCTGGAGGCCCCTAAGAGAGACCCAGTACTTC
.	.	TRBV30	TRBJ2-5	CAWTPGGETQYF	TGTGCCTGGACACCTGGAGGGGAGACCCAGTACTTC
TRBD2	.	TRBV4-3	TRBJ2-3	CASSQEAGGGFTQYF	TGCGCCAGCAGCCAAGAAGCGGGAGGAGGGTTTACGCAGTATTTT
.	once	TRBV27	TRBJ1-5	CASSLIGGQPQHF	TGTGCCAGCAGCCTCATCGGGGGTCAGCCCCAGCATTTT
TRBD2	.	TRBV7-8	TRBJ2-6	CASSLYGGGSSGANVLTF	TGTGCCAGCAGCTTATATGGCGGGGGGAGCTCTGGGGCCAACGTCCTGACTTTC
TRBD2	.	TRBV7-9	TRBJ2-5	CASSPTTSGKETQYF	TGTGCCAGCAGCCCCACGACTAGCGGGAAAGAGACCCAGTACTTC
.	.	TRBV4-3	TRBJ2-2	CASSQDLAGTGRTGELFF	TGCGCCAGCAGCCAAGATCTTGCTGGGACGGGGAGGACCGGGGAGCTGTTTTTT
TRBD1	.	TRBV19	TRBJ2-7	CASSTSGTGGYITYEQYF	TGTGCCAGTAGTACCTCCGGGACAGGGGGCTATATTACCTACGAGCAGTACTTC
.	.	TRBV9	TRBJ1-3	CASSPQGRVSGNTIYF	TGTGCCAGCAGCCCACAGGGTAGGGTTTCTGGAAACACCATATATTTT
.	.	TRBV5-1	TRBJ2-3	CASSLARGSTDTQYF	TGCGCCAGCAGCTTGGCGCGGGGTAGCACAGATACGCAGTATTTT
TRBD2	.	TRBV5-1	TRBJ2-1	CASSQVAGGSYNEQFF	TGCGCCAGCAGTCAGGTTGCGGGGGGGTCCTACAATGAGCAGTTCTTC
TRBD2	.	TRBV7-2	TRBJ2-1	CASSLRSSGAYNEQFF	TGTGCCAGCAGCTTAAGGTCTAGCGGGGCCTACAATGAGCAGTTCTTC
TRBD2	.	TRBV20-1	TRBJ2-3	CSASSPGTSGGAGTDTQYF	TGCAGTGCTAGTAGCCCCGGGACTAGCGGGGGGGCAGGCACAGATACGCAGTATTTT
TRBD1	once	TRBV3-1/TRBV3-2	TRBJ2-6	CASKLQGMLGANVLTF	TGTGCCAGCAAGCTACAGGGGATGCTTGGGGCCAACGTCCTGACTTTC
TRBD2	.	TRBV18	TRBJ2-1	CASSQTSGYNEQFF	TGTGCCAGCTCGCAAACTAGCGGATACAATGAGCAGTTCTTC
TRBD2	.	TRBV5-1	TRBJ2-7	CASRGMAGGPSYEQYF	TGCGCCAGCAGGGGCATGGCGGGAGGGCCCTCCTACGAGCAGTACTTC
TRBD2	.	TRBV5-1	TRBJ2-1	CASSLGGRGDEQFF	TGCGCCAGCAGCTTAGGCGGGAGGGGTGATGAGCAGTTCTTC
.	few	TRBV4-1	TRBJ1-6	CASSQDLRAGVRDLTPLHF	TGCGCCAGCAGCCAAGATCTTCGGGCGGGGGTGAGGGATTTGACACCCCTCCACTTT
TRBD1	.	TRBV27	TRBJ2-7	CASSLSWTGRRVPYEQYF	TGTGCCAGCAGTTTATCGTGGACAGGGAGAAGGGTCCCCTACGAGCAGTACTTC
TRBD2	.	TRBV7-2	TRBJ2-2	CASSLVGTSLTGELFF	TGTGCCAGCAGCTTAGTCGGGACTAGCCTCACCGGGGAGCTGTTTTTT
.	.	TRBV18	TRBJ2-1	CASSPLLGNEQFF	TGTGCCAGCTCACCCCTCCTAGGAAATGAGCAGTTCTTC
TRBD1	.	TRBV7-7	TRBJ1-4	CASSPRAGQGEDEKLFF	TGTGCCAGCAGCCCTAGGGCCGGACAGGGCGAAGATGAAAAACTGTTTTTT